Shown below are 32 T cell receptor beta chains from a single sample sequenced in a study of beta chain features in type 1 diabetes. Notes on the study in general: In every one of the four CD4+ subsets, TCRB CDR3s were moderately but significantly shorter in Type 1 diabetes patients.

No cognate antigen is known for these TCRs. The investigators reverse transcribed all of the isolated RNA, so they sequenced expressed TCRB transcripts. Clones were read by immunoSEQ multiplex PCR, and TCRdb kept only the in-frame ones, dropping some. The data contain approximately 150,000 clones, around 8.8% of them singletons. Sequencing input: central memory CD4+ T cells from blood. The source is a man aged 25 to 45 with type 1 diabetes.

In this sample, this clone turned up a few times. CDR3 DNA: TGTGCCAGCACCAAAATCTCCCAGGGGGCTGGAGGCTACACCTTC. As protein: CASTKISQGAGGYTF. This chain links TRBV5-4 with TRBJ1-2; the match to TRBD1 covers 8 bases. J gave up 8 bases and V 6 bases, and 15 bases lay outside the gene matches. Germline V gene data show CDR1 as SGHNT and CDR2 as YYREEE (reference sequence). The CDR3 sequence is 15 residues long.

A few counts support this clone. The CDR3 sequence is CASSQGVSQPQHF. CDR3 nucleotide sequence: TGCGCCAGCAGCCAAGGCGTAAGTCAGCCCCAGCATTTT. J is TRBJ1-5 and V is TRBV4-3, with no clear D. The CDR3 length is 13 residues. V shed 1 base and J shed 6 bases, with 7 bases lying between them. From germline, CDR1 is LGHNA and CDR2 YSLEER.

This chain links TRBV28 with TRBJ2-3; the D is unclear. Germline CDR1 is MDHEN and CDR2 is SYDVKM. This CDR3 region has 13 residues. V was trimmed by 3 bases and J by 0 bases, leaving 4 bases between them. CDR3 sequence reads: CASSLRSTDTQYF. CDR3 nucleotides: TGTGCCAGCAGTTTGAGGAGCACAGATACGCAGTATTTT.

The rearrangement links TRBV5-6 to TRBJ2-7; D is possibly TRBD2 (7 bases). Trimming left V 2 bases short and J 0 bases short, with 15 bases between. The CDR3 is made up of 16 amino acids. From germline, CDR1 is SGHDT and CDR2 YYEEEE. The CDR3 protein is CASSLGGGGLSYEQYF. The CDR3 DNA reads as TGTGCCAGCAGCTTAGGGGGGGGCGGGCTCTCCTACGAGCAGTACTTC.

There are a few counts of this clone. The chain joins TRBV5-1 to TRBJ1-2, with 7 bases lining up with TRBD1. The V gene's germline CDR1 is SGHRS and CDR2 YFSETQ. V was clipped by 4 bases and J by 6 bases; unmatched bases: 3. The CDR3 has 12 amino acids. CDR3 sequence (DNA): TGCGCCAGCAGCCGGGACAGCCATGGCTACACCTTC. Translation gives CASSRDSHGYTF. Variable domain in full (rest from reference TRBV5-1 and TRBJ1-2): KAGVTQTPRYLIKTRGQQVTLSCSPISGHRSVSWYQQTPGQGLQFLFEYFSETQRNKGNFPGRFSGRQFSNSRSEMNVSTLELGDSALYLCASSRDSHGYTFGSGTRLTVV.

The V call is TRBV27, the J call TRBJ1-2; 10 bases are a match to TRBD1. Germline V gives CDR1 MNHEY, CDR2 SMNVEV (reference sequence). V was pared by 4 bases and J by 6 bases, with 5 bases of the junction left unmatched. The CDR3 is 14 residues long. The CDR3 DNA reads TGTGCCAGCAGTTCACCGGGACAGGGGAATGGCTACACCTTC. It is translated as CASSSPGQGNGYTF.

In its sample, this clone was seen a few times. The J gene is TRBJ1-6, the V gene TRBV6-6, with D maybe TRBD1 (5 bases). The CDR3 totals 14 residues. Germline loops: CDR1 MNHNY, CDR2 SVGAGI (reference sequence). V dropped 5 bases and J dropped 6 bases, with 11 bases sitting between them. CDR3 nucleotides: TGTGCCAGCAGTACGGGAGGGGCTAATTCACCCCTCCACTTT. Translated: CASSTGGANSPLHF.

This clone has a handful of counts. V is TRBV30 and J is TRBJ1-1, with D tentatively TRBD1 (5 bases). The CDR3 is 12 residues long. CDR1 is GTSNPN and CDR2 is SVGIG in the germline V gene (reference sequence). The V end lost 1 base, the J end lost 10 bases, and 13 bases lay between the germline ends. The CDR3 is CAWSAGPWGAFF. CDR3 in DNA: TGTGCCTGGAGTGCAGGGCCCTGGGGAGCTTTCTTT.

This clone has just a few counts. This rearrangement joins TRBV14 to TRBJ2-1; 9 positions agree with TRBD1. The germline CDR1 and CDR2 sequences are SGHDN and FVKESK. J gave up 8 bases and V 2 bases, and 7 bases lay outside the gene matches. The CDR3 sequence is 15 residues long. The CDR3 sequence: CASSQRDRARDEQFF. In DNA form, the CDR3 reads TGTGCCAGCAGCCAACGGGACAGGGCCAGGGATGAGCAGTTCTTC.

The sample holds a few counts of this clone. The chain links TRBV7-2 to TRBJ1-2; D may be TRBD1 (6 bases). The CDR3 runs 14 residues. Germline V gene lookup returns CDR1 SGHTA and CDR2 FQGNSA. Deletions cut 1 base from V and 8 bases from J, with 14 bases between. This chain's CDR3 is CASSLDSADRGYTF. CDR3 DNA sequence: TGTGCCAGCAGCTTAGACTCGGCCGACAGGGGCTACACCTTC.

This clone was seen a handful of times. Other DNA sequences in the sample encode the same CDR3. The chain couples TRBV29-1 to TRBJ1-2; D is perhaps TRBD1 (6 bases). CDR1 is SQVTM, CDR2 ANQGSEA, per germline. Trimming pared 4 bases from V and 6 bases from J, leaving 12 bases between. There are 12 residues in the CDR3. The CDR3 here is CSVVQGGDGYTF. The CDR3 DNA sequence: TGCAGCGTTGTTCAAGGGGGAGATGGCTACACCTTC.

V gene TRBV5-6 combines with J gene TRBJ2-6, with 7 positions matching TRBD1. Trimming took 7 bases from V and 1 from J; bases not matched to a gene: 11. The CDR3 totals 17 residues. CDR1 is SGHDT, CDR2 YYEEEE, per germline. In DNA, the CDR3 is TGTGCCAGCGGGTCAGGGGGATGGTATTCTGGGGCCAACGTCCTGACTTTC. Translating gives CASGSGGWYSGANVLTF.

The V call is TRBV5-1, the J call TRBJ2-2; no clear D. The CDR3 length is 15 residues. Trimming pared 4 bases from V and 2 bases from J, leaving 12 bases between. The germline V gene has CDR1 SGHRS and CDR2 YFSETQ. The CDR3 protein is CASSPQAANTGELFF. CDR3 DNA sequence: TGCGCCAGCAGCCCCCAGGCCGCCAACACCGGGGAGCTGTTTTTT. The variable domain in full, with the rest retrieved from reference TRBV5-1 and TRBJ2-2, is KAGVTQTPRYLIKTRGQQVTLSCSPISGHRSVSWYQQTPGQGLQFLFEYFSETQRNKGNFPGRFSGRQFSNSRSEMNVSTLELGDSALYLCASSPQAANTGELFFGEGSRLTVL.

In this sample, this clone turned up many times. The CDR3 bases are TGCGCCAGCAGCCAAGGGCAGGGGGACTCCTACGAGCAGTACTTC. Translating it yields CASSQGQGDSYEQYF. The chain carries TRBV4-1 and TRBJ2-7; 7 bases fit TRBD1. This CDR3 has 15 residues. The ends lost 1 base at V and 0 bases at J; junction bases unmatched: 3. Germline values: CDR1 MGHRA, CDR2 YSYEKL.

The V and J genes are TRBV5-4 and TRBJ1-5; 9 nucleotides agree with TRBD1. From germline, CDR1 is SGHNT and CDR2 YYREEE (reference sequence). There are 15 residues in the CDR3. With V trimmed by 4 bases and J by 2 bases, 4 bases remained unmatched. The CDR3 loop is CASSTWDRGNQPQHF. In DNA, the CDR3 is TGTGCCAGCAGCACCTGGGACAGGGGCAATCAGCCCCAGCATTTT.

This clone came up a few times. The rearrangement joins TRBV5-6 to TRBJ2-6; 7 positions agree with TRBD2. The germline gives CDR1 SGHDT, CDR2 YYEEEE. The CDR3 extends over 16 amino acids. J was trimmed by 2 bases and V by 1 base; bases with no gene match: 3. The CDR3 loop is CASSLPGGPGANVLTF. Written as DNA, the CDR3 is TGTGCCAGCAGCTTGCCGGGAGGTCCTGGGGCCAACGTCCTGACTTTC.

V and J are TRBV4-2 and TRBJ2-5, with 8 bases identical to TRBD2. Germline lookup yields CDR1 LGHNA and CDR2 YNFKEQ. The CDR3 extends over 14 amino acids. J gave up 5 bases and V 4 bases, and 6 bases lay outside the gene matches. CDR3: CASSRRGVSETQYF. The CDR3 DNA is TGTGCCAGCAGCCGGCGGGGGGTGAGTGAGACCCAGTACTTC.

The genes are TRBV12-5 and TRBJ2-3; no reliable D call. CDR3 length: 13 residues. The V gene's germline CDR1 is LGHNT and CDR2 FRNRAP. The germline V and J ends were trimmed by 4 bases and 1 base, with 6 bases remaining between them. CDR3 in amino acids: CASGSSGTDTQYF. CDR3 nucleotides: TGTGCTAGTGGTTCTTCGGGCACAGATACGCAGTATTTT.

The CDR3 nucleotides are TGCAGCGTGGGGGACCGGGGGGGCACAGATACGCAGTATTTT. It yields the protein CSVGDRGGTDTQYF. This sequence joins TRBV29-1 and TRBJ2-3, with 7 bases that match TRBD2. CDR1 and CDR2 from the germline V gene are SQVTM and ANQGSEA. This CDR3 is 14 amino acids long. V shed 6 bases, J shed 1 base, and the junction held 7 bases outside the gene matches.

V is TRBV7-9 and J is TRBJ1-1; the D gene is possibly TRBD1 (6 bases). The CDR3 totals 13 residues. Germline loops: CDR1 SEHNR, CDR2 FQNEAQ (reference sequence). V lost 3 bases and J 2 bases, leaving 7 bases between the germline ends. The CDR3 is CASSLTGNTEAFF. Written as DNA, the CDR3 is TGTGCCAGCAGCTTGACAGGTAACACTGAAGCTTTCTTT.

The chain recombines TRBV7-2 with TRBJ1-6; TRBD1 agrees at 10 bases. This CDR3 spans 14 amino acids. V shed 7 bases, J shed 7 bases, and the junction held 4 bases outside the gene matches. Germline-derived CDR1 and CDR2 are SGHTA and FQGNSA. CDR3 amino acids: CASTLDRGNSPLHF. CDR3 DNA sequence: TGTGCCAGCACCCTGGACAGGGGGAATTCACCCCTCCACTTT.

This clone turned up a few times. This chain connects TRBV7-2 to TRBJ2-4, with 9 bases lining up with TRBD2. This CDR3 region has 15 residues. From germline, CDR1 is SGHTA and CDR2 FQGNSA. The ends lost 5 bases at V and 8 bases at J; junction bases unmatched: 10. The CDR3 DNA reads TGTGCCAGCAGCCAGAGGCGGGGGGGCGGGGACATTCAGTACTTC. Translating it yields CASSQRRGGGDIQYF.

This sequence joins TRBV28 and TRBJ1-2; 10 bases are shared with TRBD1. CDR1 and CDR2 (germline): MDHEN, SYDVKM. V gave up 6 bases and J gave up 8 bases; unmatched junction bases: 9. There are 14 residues in the CDR3. The CDR3 spells CASRSGTGARGYTF. As DNA, the CDR3 is TGTGCCAGCAGGTCGGGGACAGGGGCTCGGGGCTACACCTTC.

This clone was detected a few times. The chain uses TRBV30 and TRBJ1-5; maybe TRBD1 (6 bases). The CDR3 has 15 amino acids. Germline CDR1 GTSNPN, CDR2 SVGIG (reference sequence). With 4 bases removed from V and 3 bases from J, the gap between germline ends came to 16 bases. CDR3 in amino acids: CAWTPGGATNQPQHF. The CDR3 DNA is TGTGCCTGGACCCCGGGGGGGGCGACCAATCAGCCCCAGCATTTT.

This clone was counted between two and nine times. The chain uses TRBV5-1 and TRBJ2-1; D is unclear. Trimming cost V 4 bases and J 10 bases, with 18 bases left between them. CDR1 and CDR2 from the germline V gene are SGHRS and YFSETQ. The CDR3 length is 14 residues. CDR3 region: CASSLMTSVKEQFF. The DNA for the CDR3 is TGCGCCAGCAGCCTAATGACTTCCGTAAAGGAGCAGTTCTTC.

This clone turned up a few times. The chain links TRBV9 to TRBJ2-7, with D maybe TRBD2 (6 bases). The CDR3 covers 14 residues. Trimming took 5 bases from V and 6 from J, leaving 18 bases between them. Per germline, CDR1 SGDLS and CDR2 YYNGEE. Written as DNA, the CDR3 is TGTGCCAGCAGTCTCGGGGGACCCGTCGCCGAGCAGTACTTC. Amino acid sequence: CASSLGGPVAEQYF.

A few counts support this clone. Other DNA sequences in the same sample also yield this CDR3. The CDR3 here is CASSFGGSYNEQFF. CDR3 DNA sequence: TGTGCCAGCAGCTTCGGCGGCTCCTACAATGAGCAGTTCTTC. V usage is TRBV11-3 and J usage is TRBJ2-1; D is unclear. The V gene's germline CDR1 is SGHNT and CDR2 YENEEA. The CDR3 contains 14 residues. Trimming cost V 3 bases and J 0 bases, with 6 bases left between them.

This chain connects TRBV6-5 to TRBJ2-7; TRBD2 matches at 7 bases. This CDR3 is built from 13 residues. Germline CDR1 reads MNHEY; CDR2 reads SVGAGI. The J segment lost 6 bases and the V segment lost 8 bases, leaving 10 bases of the junction unmatched. The CDR3 nucleotides read TGTGCCAGCGGGCGCGGGAGAGCGACCGAGCAGTACTTC. Encoded protein: CASGRGRATEQYF.

The chain uses TRBV6-5 and TRBJ2-1; 9 bases fit TRBD2. The CDR3 extends over 15 amino acids. Trimming at V came to 6 bases and at J to 5 bases, leaving 8 bases not matched to a gene. Germline V gene lookup returns CDR1 MNHEY and CDR2 SVGAGI. The CDR3 region is CASSLNQRGDNEQFF. In nucleotides, the CDR3 is TGTGCCAGCAGCCTCAACCAGCGGGGGGACAATGAGCAGTTCTTC.

This clone was seen more than once but under ten times. The genes are TRBV5-4 and TRBJ2-3; maybe TRBD1 (6 bases). Trimming took 0 bases from V and 1 from J, leaving 15 bases between them. The CDR3 spans 17 residues. In germline, CDR1 is SGHNT, CDR2 YYREEE (reference sequence). The CDR3 DNA follows: TGTGCCAGCAGCTTGGACGGGACACCGGGCCGCACAGATACGCAGTATTTT. Its translation is CASSLDGTPGRTDTQYF.

The rearrangement links TRBV2 to TRBJ2-2; D uncertain. The germline V and J ends were trimmed by 6 bases and 3 bases, with 8 bases remaining between them. This CDR3 contains 13 residues. CDR1 SNHLY and CDR2 FYNNEI come from the germline V gene. CDR3 sequence: CASSNEYTGELFF. The CDR3 nucleotides read TGTGCCAGCAGCAACGAGTACACCGGGGAGCTGTTTTTT.

The chain has TRBV29-1 and TRBJ1-2; 9 bases align to TRBD1. V dropped 2 bases and J dropped 6; count of bases not matched to a gene: 4. The CDR3 is made up of 13 amino acids. Per germline, CDR1 SQVTM and CDR2 ANQGSEA. CDR3 bases: TGCAGCGTTGAACCACAGGGGGCGGATGGCTACACCTTC. Translated, it gives CSVEPQGADGYTF.